The 5 T cell receptor beta chains reported below all come from one sample, sequenced in a study of blood T cell repertoires in COVID-19. Assay: immunoSEQ multiplex PCR; the TCRdb copy retains only in-frame clones and omits some. The sample records around 140,000 clones, around nine tenths being singletons. The material sequenced was peripheral blood. The origin of the receptors is a woman in her seventies with COVID-19, enrolled during active disease.

The chain links TRBV27 to TRBJ2-1; weak D call: TRBD2 (7 bases). CDR1 MNHEY and CDR2 SMNVEV come from the germline V gene (reference sequence). The CDR3 sequence is 17 residues long. Trimming left V 9 bases short and J 2 bases short, with 23 bases between. In DNA form, the CDR3 reads TGTGCCAGTGCCCGGGATTGGGGGGGCAACCCCTACAATGAGCAGTTCTTC. This encodes CASARDWGGNPYNEQFF.

The chain uses TRBV10-3 and TRBJ2-5; possible D gene TRBD1, 7 bases. CDR1 is ENHRY and CDR2 is SYGVKD in the germline V gene. Trimming removed 2 bases from V and 5 bases from J, with 9 bases in between. The CDR3 loop spans 13 amino acids. Written as DNA, the CDR3 is TGTGCCATCAGTGAGGCAGGGGGGGAGACCCAGTACTTC. Translating gives CAISEAGGETQYF.

The chain couples TRBV6-1 to TRBJ2-2; weak D call: TRBD1 (5 bases). Germline V gene data show CDR1 as MNHNS and CDR2 as SASEGT. The CDR3 is 14 amino acids. V lost 2 bases, J lost 6 bases, and 10 bases lay in between. CDR3 nucleotides: TGTGCCAGCAGTGAAACTCTCAGGGCCGGGGAGCTGTTTTTT. Its translation: CASSETLRAGELFF.

J is TRBJ2-7 and V is TRBV9, with D hard to call. This CDR3 spans 15 amino acids. Germline CDR1 reads SGDLS; CDR2 reads YYNGEE. V was trimmed by 6 bases and J by 0 bases, leaving 16 bases between them. CDR3 in amino acids: CASTPGRLSSYEQYF. The DNA for the CDR3 is TGTGCCAGCACCCCCGGCAGGCTCAGCTCCTACGAGCAGTACTTC.

The gene calls are TRBV27 and TRBJ2-1; 7 nucleotides align to TRBD1. V lost 6 bases, J lost 3 bases, and 5 bases stayed unmatched. The CDR3 sequence is 14 residues long. CDR1 is MNHEY, CDR2 SMNVEV, per germline (reference sequence). The CDR3 reads CASSPGQNYNEQFF. The CDR3, as DNA: TGTGCCAGCAGCCCGGGACAGAACTACAATGAGCAGTTCTTC.